This T cell receptor beta chain came from a study of beta chain features in type 1 diabetes. This clone was seen a few times. As every portion of the isolated RNA was reverse transcribed, the sequencing read expressed TCRB transcripts. Data came from immunoSEQ multiplex PCR; TCRdb stores just in-frame clones and leaves some out. This table holds some 900,000 clones, about a sixth found once. The V gene lost 2 bases and the J gene lost 10 bases, with 21 bases spanning the gap. The CDR3 spans 16 residues. The V gene's germline CDR1 is SGHVS and CDR2 FQNEAQ. V gene TRBV7-8 combines with J gene TRBJ2-1; a possible D gene is TRBD2 (7 bases). Sequenced material: naive CD4+ T cells from blood. This clonotype was obtained from a young woman in good health. DNA for the CDR3: TGTGCCAGCAGCTTAATTCGGGGGCTTGGTAGCGGGGAGCAGTTCTTC. Protein product: CASSLIRGLGSGEQFF.